Below, one T cell receptor (beta chain) is given with its context. The target antigen is unknown. This sample is part of a study of T-cell memory formation after mild COVID-19. Study results and limitations: Contracting CD4+ clones lay largely in CM and EM, with CD8+ ones residing in EMRA.

TCRdb recomputed calls from the 5' RACE reads with MiXCR, one row per CDR3 protein. The repertoire includes roughly 580,000 distinct CDR3 sequences, more than 15% of them detected once, and more than 10% sits in the top ten. V shed 1 base and J shed 8 bases, with 5 bases lying between them. There are 11 residues in the CDR3. From germline, CDR1 is SEHNR and CDR2 FQNEAQ (reference sequence). Specimen: PBMCs or a T cell subset sorted from them (not recorded which). The sequence was collected from an adult woman who had mild COVID-19 (a few samples of this study predate the infection). Cell type and time point are not known. The V and J genes are TRBV7-9 and TRBJ1-1; D is unresolved. CDR3 amino acids: CASSLVAEAFF. The CDR3 nucleotides are TGTGCCAGCAGCTTAGTAGCCGAAGCTTTCTTT.